These 17 T cell receptor beta chains were all obtained from the same sample, sequenced in a study of T cells in localized non-small cell lung cancer. Here immunoSEQ multiplex PCR was the method, and the copy in TCRdb shows in-frame clones only, minus some. Here the sample spans tens of thousands of clones, 89% being singletons. The sample in question was peripheral blood, obtained before any cancer treatment. The receptors shown here come from a man aged 40 to 69 with stage I squamous cell lung carcinoma.

A remark on this clone: Other nucleotide sequences from this sample produce the same CDR3. V and J are TRBV28 and TRBJ1-5; no clear D gene. V was pared by 3 bases and J by 7 bases, with 7 bases between. Germline V CDR1 and CDR2: MDHEN, SYDVKM. This CDR3 comprises 12 residues. The DNA of the CDR3 is TGTGCCAGCAGTTTGGGAGGGCAGCCCCAGCATTTT. Translated: CASSLGGQPQHF.

This clone was counted a few times. V usage is TRBV28 and J usage is TRBJ1-1, with 8 bases aligning to TRBD1. This CDR3 region has 11 residues. V trimming: 7 bases; J trimming: 7 bases; junction bases outside the gene matches: 2. Germline CDR1 reads MDHEN; CDR2 reads SYDVKM. DNA for the CDR3: TGTGCCAGCATAGGACAGGGTGAAGCTTTCTTT. Translated, it gives CASIGQGEAFF.

The V call is TRBV4-1, the J call TRBJ1-1; 8 bases agree with TRBD1. V shed 0 bases and J 4 bases; nucleotides not matched to a gene: 4. This CDR3 contains 15 residues. Germline-derived CDR1 and CDR2 are MGHRA and YSYEKL. The CDR3 here is CASSQDGQGTTEAFF. CDR3 nucleotide sequence: TGCGCCAGCAGCCAAGACGGACAGGGCACCACTGAAGCTTTCTTT.

The chain carries TRBV28 and TRBJ1-5; the D gene is possibly TRBD1 (6 bases). Germline CDR1 MDHEN, CDR2 SYDVKM. The CDR3 sequence is 16 residues long. V was pared by 11 bases and J by 7 bases, with 27 bases between. Here the CDR3 DNA reads TGTGCCGGACAGATACTTATTCCCGACAGGTGGCAGCCCCAGCATTTT. Protein product: CAGQILIPDRWQPQHF.

The V call is TRBV11-2, the J call TRBJ1-1; D is undetermined. This CDR3 has 12 residues. Trimming removed 4 bases from V and 7 bases from J, with 10 bases in between. Per germline, CDR1 SGHAT and CDR2 FQNNGV. The CDR3 spells CASSSPAREAFF. DNA of the CDR3: TGTGCCAGCAGCTCACCGGCCCGTGAAGCTTTCTTT.

CDR3 nucleotide sequence: TGTGCCAGCAGCTTATTTCAGAACACTGAAGCTTTCTTT. Protein: CASSLFQNTEAFF. The chain joins TRBV11-3 to TRBJ1-1; D unresolved. This CDR3 contains 13 residues. In germline, CDR1 is SGHNT, CDR2 YENEEA. Trimming shortened V by 2 bases and J by 1 base, and 5 bases separated the two germline ends.

This chain joins TRBV28 and TRBJ2-7; the D call may be TRBD1 or TRBD2 (5 bases each). This CDR3 region has 15 residues. CDR1 and CDR2 from the germline V gene are MDHEN and SYDVKM. Trimming took off 6 bases at V and 3 bases at J, with 18 bases between the two ends. The CDR3 sequence: CASSSLVGTNYEQYF. CDR3 bases: TGTGCCAGCAGCTCCCTAGTGGGGACCAACTACGAGCAGTACTTC.

The count of this clone is one. The chain has TRBV23-1 and TRBJ2-7; 9 bases are shared with TRBD1. TRBV23-1 belongs to the ORF category, with a function that is uncertain. Trimming cost V 4 bases and J 3 bases; bases outside gene matches: 10. This CDR3 region has 16 residues. This CDR3 is CASSPRDRDGGYEQYF. CDR3 nucleotide sequence: TGCGCCAGCAGTCCCCGGGACAGGGACGGGGGCTACGAGCAGTACTTC.

The chain carries TRBV2 and TRBJ2-3; D unresolved. Germline loops: CDR1 SNHLY, CDR2 FYNNEI. The V gene lost 6 bases and the J gene lost 4 bases, with 2 bases spanning the gap. The CDR3 length is 10 residues. CDR3 bases: TGTGCCAGCAGAGCAGATACGCAGTATTTT. Encoded protein: CASRADTQYF.

The chain employs TRBV11-3 and TRBJ2-3; 7 bases are shared with TRBD1. The V segment lost 6 bases and the J segment 6 bases; nucleotides outside the gene matches: 6. This CDR3 is built from 13 residues. The V gene's germline CDR1 is SGHNT and CDR2 YENEEA. The CDR3 DNA reads as TGTGCCAGCAGTGCTTCGACAGGGGATACGCAGTATTTT. The encoded protein is CASSASTGDTQYF.

This clone ranks as medium-sized (0.01 to 0.1%). The V and J genes are TRBV2 and TRBJ1-6; TRBD1 is a possible D gene (6 bases). The CDR3 loop spans 15 amino acids. V was pared by 6 bases and J by 9 bases, with 18 bases between. CDR1 and CDR2 from the germline V gene are SNHLY and FYNNEI. CDR3 residues: CASRRDVGGGSPLHF. In DNA form, the CDR3 reads TGTGCCAGCAGGCGGGACGTTGGAGGGGGTTCACCCCTCCACTTT. The variable domain in full, with the rest retrieved from reference TRBV2 and TRBJ1-6, is EPEVTQTPSHQVTQMGQEVILRCVPISNHLYFYWYRQILGQKVEFLVSFYNNEISEKSEIFDDQFSVERPDGSNFTLKIRSTKLEDSAMYFCASRRDVGGGSPLHFGNGTRLTVT.

The gene calls are TRBV6-6 and TRBJ1-5; D call uncertain. This CDR3 is built from 13 residues. Germline lookup yields CDR1 MNHNY and CDR2 SVGAGI (reference sequence). V dropped 7 bases and J dropped 7 bases, with 14 bases sitting between them. CDR3 region: CASTNEEFQPQHF. DNA for the CDR3: TGTGCCAGCACCAACGAAGAGTTCCAGCCCCAGCATTTT.

The V and J genes are TRBV4-2 and TRBJ2-2; 10 bases map to TRBD2. V dropped 2 bases and J dropped 4; count of bases not matched to a gene: 7. Germline V gives CDR1 LGHNA, CDR2 YNFKEQ. This CDR3 contains 17 residues. As DNA, the CDR3 is TGTGCCAGCAGCCAAACCCAGCGGGGGGGCGCCACCGGGGAGCTGTTTTTT. Encoded protein: CASSQTQRGGATGELFF.

The CDR3 nucleotides are TGTGCCAGCAGCTTAATTATAGCGGGGGGTTCCTACGAGCAGTACTTC. Its protein product is CASSLIIAGGSYEQYF. This chain uses TRBV7-4 with TRBJ2-7, with 10 nucleotides matching TRBD2. The junction had 5 bases not matched to a gene; V was cut back by 2 bases and J by 1 base. Germline assignment: CDR1 SGHVT and CDR2 SQSDAQ. The CDR3 has 16 amino acids.

The gene calls are TRBV18 and TRBJ1-2; perhaps TRBD1 as D (5 bases). Germline V lookup: CDR1 KGHSH, CDR2 LQKENI. V was cut by 5 bases and J by 6 bases, with 13 bases left in between. The length of the CDR3 is 13 residues. CDR3: CASSALVGDGYTF. CDR3 DNA sequence: TGTGCCAGCTCAGCCCTCGTAGGGGATGGCTACACCTTC.

The chain links TRBV6-6 to TRBJ1-1; D call uncertain. Trimming left V 9 bases short and J 2 bases short, with 16 bases between. The CDR3 runs 14 residues. The germline V gene has CDR1 MNHNY and CDR2 SVGAGI (reference sequence). The CDR3 protein is CASIGMAINTEAFF. CDR3 sequence (DNA): TGTGCCAGTATAGGTATGGCTATAAACACTGAAGCTTTCTTT.

This clone was found once. This rearrangement joins TRBV10-3 to TRBJ2-7; no clear D. CDR3 size: 16 residues. V shed 0 bases and J shed 5 bases, with 17 bases lying between them. Germline CDR1 is ENHRY and CDR2 is SYGVKD. The CDR3 DNA reads TGTGCCATCAGTGAGTCGAAAGGTCCTAGTCCCAACGAGCAGTACTTC. Translating it yields CAISESKGPSPNEQYF.